These 15 T cell receptor beta chains were sequenced from one sample in a study of Ad26.COV2.S vaccination and SARS-CoV-2 variants (dated by TCRdb to the early 2020s). The intended sense of this specimen's treatment or condition label: some 19 received Ad26.COV2.S at low or high dose, single or two shots; 5 received placebo; per-sample allocation not given. Repertoires of vaccine and placebo recipients were sequenced from samples taken on day 63 after the first injection. The library was obtained by the immunoSEQ multiplex PCR assay. Held by TCRdb, this immuneACCESS table contains in-frame sequences only and omits some clones. Under half of the omission traces to an unresolved V gene where checked; the cause of the rest is unknown. This sample gives 350,000 to 500,000 clones in total; around 90% of them show up just once. Roughly an eighth of the sample comes from the top ten. Specimen: peripheral blood, collected in a trial of Ad26.COV2.S vaccine versus placebo. All receptors come from a person between 18 and 60 years old who received the Ad26.COV2.S COVID-19 vaccine or a placebo.

The genes are TRBV3-1 (or the pseudogene TRBV3-2) and TRBJ1-2, with D possibly being TRBD1 (6 bases). Germline V gene data show CDR1 as LGHDT and CDR2 as YNNKEL (reference sequence). This CDR3 contains 15 residues. V was pared by 0 bases and J by 9 bases, with 17 bases between. Here the CDR3 DNA reads TGTGCCAGCAGCCAAGAGGGGGCTAGAGTCAGTCGCTACACCTTC. Translation: CASSQEGARVSRYTF.

The genes are TRBV15 and TRBJ2-3, with 8 bases fitting TRBD2. With V trimmed by 5 bases and J by 0 bases, 7 bases remained unmatched. This CDR3 has 16 amino acids. Germline lookup yields CDR1 LNHNV and CDR2 YYDKDF (reference sequence). CDR3 DNA sequence: TGTGCCACCAGCCCCCGGACTAGCCTCAGCACAGATACGCAGTATTTT. Amino acids: CATSPRTSLSTDTQYF.

V usage is TRBV7-3 and J usage is TRBJ2-5; D is unclear. V lost 1 base and J 5 bases, leaving 14 bases between the germline ends. CDR1 SGHTA and CDR2 FQGTGA come from the germline V gene. This CDR3 has 15 residues. The CDR3 region is CASSLNGYSGETQYF. The DNA of the CDR3 is TGTGCCAGCAGCTTAAACGGCTACTCTGGGGAGACCCAGTACTTC.

V and J are TRBV6-6 and TRBJ2-1; the match to TRBD2 covers 9 bases. Per germline, CDR1 MNHNY and CDR2 SVGAGI (reference sequence). V trimming: 5 bases; J trimming: 12 bases; junction bases outside the gene matches: 11. The CDR3 has 14 residues. This chain's CDR3 is CASSKGGTSRGQFF. DNA for the CDR3: TGTGCCAGCAGTAAAGGGGGGACTAGCCGCGGGCAGTTCTTC.

The chain combines TRBV5-6 with TRBJ2-2; D is uncertain. V was clipped by 2 bases and J by 2 bases, with 1 base between them. CDR3 length equals 12 residues. Per the germline V gene, CDR1 is SGHDT and CDR2 is YYEEEE. The CDR3 loop is CASSLNTGELFF. The CDR3 DNA follows: TGTGCCAGCAGCTTAAACACCGGGGAGCTGTTTTTT.

The chain links TRBV19 to TRBJ1-2; 7 positions match TRBD1. The CDR3 is 15 amino acids. V lost 3 bases, J lost 1 base, and 5 bases stayed unmatched. Germline V lookup: CDR1 LNHDA, CDR2 SQIVND (reference sequence). The CDR3 protein is CASSITGALNYGYTF. DNA for the CDR3: TGTGCCAGTAGTATTACAGGGGCCCTTAACTATGGCTACACCTTC.

For the CDR3, the DNA is TGTGCCACCAGCAGAGACGAGGAGGCCGAGCAGTACTTC. This sequence encodes CATSRDEEAEQYF. The chain recombines TRBV15 with TRBJ2-7, with D maybe TRBD2 (5 bases). Germline V gene lookup returns CDR1 LNHNV and CDR2 YYDKDF (reference sequence). The V and J ends lost 0 bases and 6 bases respectively, with 9 bases between them. CDR3 length: 13 amino acids.

This chain connects TRBV27 to TRBJ1-2; 7 bases are a match to TRBD1. V was pared by 6 bases and J by 2 bases, with 6 bases of the junction left unmatched. This CDR3 spans 14 amino acids. The V gene's germline CDR1 is MNHEY and CDR2 SMNVEV (reference sequence). CDR3 bases: TGTGCCAGCAGAGGGACCAGGGGGAACTATGGCTACACCTTC. It yields the protein CASRGTRGNYGYTF.

The chain is built from TRBV7-2 and TRBJ2-1; 7 nucleotides agree with TRBD2. The germline gives CDR1 SGHTA, CDR2 FQGNSA. V shed 4 bases and J 8 bases; nucleotides not matched to a gene: 11. CDR3 length: 15 residues. CDR3 protein: CASSSAEGRAHEQFF. In DNA, the CDR3 is TGTGCCAGCAGCTCCGCCGAGGGGAGGGCCCATGAGCAGTTCTTC.

The V and J genes are TRBV11-2 and TRBJ2-4; 10 bases align to TRBD1. After removal of 1 base from V and 0 bases from J, the junction contained 6 bases not matched to a gene. Germline values: CDR1 SGHAT, CDR2 FQNNGV. The CDR3 runs to 18 residues. The CDR3 spells CASSLVGGQGLAKNIQYF. The CDR3 region has the DNA TGTGCCAGCAGCTTAGTTGGGGGACAGGGGTTAGCCAAAAACATTCAGTACTTC.

V usage is TRBV5-4 and J usage is TRBJ1-2; possible D gene TRBD1, 5 bases. V lost 10 bases, J lost 8 bases, and 21 bases lay in between. Germline-derived CDR1 and CDR2 are SGHNT and YYREEE (reference sequence). The CDR3 spans 13 residues. This CDR3 is CALAVQGLSGYTF. The CDR3 DNA reads as TGTGCCCTGGCTGTTCAGGGATTGAGCGGCTACACCTTC.

The rearrangement uses TRBV2 and TRBJ2-3; D is unclear. This CDR3 contains 11 residues. Germline V gives CDR1 SNHLY, CDR2 FYNNEI. Trimming cost V 2 bases and J 5 bases, with 2 bases left between them. The DNA for the CDR3 is TGTGCCAGCAGTGAACGAGATACGCAGTATTTT. Translated, it gives CASSERDTQYF.

The chain combines TRBV19 with TRBJ2-2; D possibly matches TRBD1 or TRBD2 (5 bases each). Germline values: CDR1 LNHDA, CDR2 SQIVND (reference sequence). V was cut by 4 bases and J by 6 bases, with 12 bases left in between. The CDR3 loop spans 14 amino acids. The CDR3: CASSTGTFPGELFF. The CDR3 DNA is TGTGCCAGTAGTACTGGGACCTTTCCCGGGGAGCTGTTTTTT.

CDR3 nucleotide sequence: TGTGCCAGCAGCTCATTATCGGGACTTCTTAGCTCCTACAATGAGCAGTTCTTC. It codes for CASSSLSGLLSSYNEQFF. V and J are TRBV3-1 (or the pseudogene TRBV3-2) and TRBJ2-1, with TRBD2 as a possible D gene (6 bases). V shed 5 bases and J shed 0 bases, with 20 bases lying between them. Germline V CDR1 and CDR2: LGHDT, YNNKEL (reference sequence). The CDR3 has 18 residues.

V and J are TRBV6-6 and TRBJ2-7, with D possibly being TRBD2 (5 bases). The ends were cut back, 5 bases at V and 6 bases at J, with 14 bases in the middle. Per germline, CDR1 MNHNY and CDR2 SVGAGI (reference sequence). This CDR3 has 13 residues. CDR3 amino acids: CASSEGRWVEQYF. The CDR3 DNA reads as TGTGCCAGCAGTGAGGGTAGGTGGGTCGAGCAGTACTTC.